This T cell receptor (beta chain) appears in the sequencing data of a study of blood T cells in healthy people across ages. Study-level results: There was no known CMV status for donors, so expanded clonotype changes were possibly confounded. TCR beta diversity, measured per million T cells, fell in a roughly linear way with age.

This clonotype occurred a few times. Its antigen is not known. Being one base from a much bigger clone, this may be a read error. From germline, CDR1 is SGHRS and CDR2 YFSETQ. The CDR3 is 14 residues long. V lost 1 base, J lost 4 bases, and 10 bases lay in between. Primers used in a second PCR of about 6 to 12 cycles were a sample-barcoded 5' primer and a J-beta primer mix. Every single cDNA molecule received a tag from a template-switch adaptor with 12 random nucleotides. TCRdb itself ran the 5' RACE reads through MiXCR, one entry per CDR3 protein. The sample contains just under 900,000 distinct CDR3 sequences, about 30% of which appear only once.

The chain recombines TRBV5-1 with TRBJ2-3; D not resolved. The sequence came from a woman older than 75 in good health. Source material: blood. The CDR3 DNA is TGCGCCAGCAGCTTGTTTTCAGGTTCAGATACGCAGTATTTT. Its protein is CASSLFSGSDTQYF.